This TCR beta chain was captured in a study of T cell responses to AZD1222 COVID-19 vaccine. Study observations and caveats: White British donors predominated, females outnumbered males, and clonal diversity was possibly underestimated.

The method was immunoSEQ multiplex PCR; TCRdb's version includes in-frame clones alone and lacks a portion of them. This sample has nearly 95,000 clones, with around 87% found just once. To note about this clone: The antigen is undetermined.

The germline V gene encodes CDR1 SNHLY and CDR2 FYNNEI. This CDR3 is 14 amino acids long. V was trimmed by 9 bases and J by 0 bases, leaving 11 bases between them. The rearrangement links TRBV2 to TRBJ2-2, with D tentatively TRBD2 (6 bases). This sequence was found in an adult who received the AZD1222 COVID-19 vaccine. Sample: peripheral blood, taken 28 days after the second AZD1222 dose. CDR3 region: CASGGLANTGELFF. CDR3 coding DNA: TGTGCCAGTGGGGGGTTAGCGAACACCGGGGAGCTGTTTTTT.